This TCR beta chain was retrieved from a study of blood T cells in healthy people across ages. V was clipped by 5 bases and J by 7 bases, with 18 bases between them. The CDR3 has 15 amino acids. The germline gives CDR1 SGHVS, CDR2 FQNEAQ. Alongside a J-beta primer mix, a sample-barcoded 5' primer served in a second PCR lasting about 7 to 11 cycles. In TCRdb, the 5' RACE reads were re-called with MiXCR into one record per CDR3 protein. The table has 800,000 or so distinct CDR3 sequences, roughly 25% seen once; the top ten hold approximately 3.7%. In addition, the sample was reused for a study of T cells of mothers and their children.

The sequencing sample was made of blood. The V call is TRBV7-8, the J call TRBJ2-1; D is ambiguous. The sequence was collected from a boy aged 5-17 years in good health. The CDR3 loop reads CASSPKQTTENEQFF. The CDR3 region has the DNA TGTGCCAGCAGCCCGAAACAGACAACGGAGAATGAGCAGTTCTTC.